Below are 21 T cell receptor beta chains sequenced from a single sample in a study of blood T cell repertoires in COVID-19 (dated by TCRdb to 2019 to 2021). Library preparation was by the immunoSEQ multiplex PCR assay. Imported from immuneACCESS, the table was reduced by TCRdb to in-frame sequences with V and J called. These copies leave out some clones; in studies compared against another copy, an unresolved V gene accounts for under half, and the cause of the remainder is not known. This sample has over 200,000 clones in its table, and roughly 80% of those were observed once. The ten largest clones take up 5.1% of the sample. Sample: peripheral blood. These receptors all come from a human donor in a cohort sampled during active COVID-19.

The chain joins TRBV15 to TRBJ2-2; D gene unclear. The CDR3 spans 14 residues. Germline V lookup: CDR1 LNHNV, CDR2 YYDKDF (reference sequence). V lost 6 bases, J lost 0 bases, and 8 bases lay in between. CDR3 amino acids: CATSWSSNTGELFF. The CDR3 DNA sequence: TGTGCCACCAGTTGGAGTTCGAACACCGGGGAGCTGTTTTTT.

The chain combines TRBV4-1 with TRBJ2-6; D is possibly TRBD2 (5 bases). From germline, CDR1 is MGHRA and CDR2 YSYEKL. The CDR3 has 16 residues. Between the trimmed V and J ends, which lost 0 bases and 2 bases, there was a span of 8 bases. Here the CDR3 DNA reads TGCGCCAGCAGCCAAGATTTCGGGGCTGGGGCCAACGTCCTGACTTTC. Residues: CASSQDFGAGANVLTF.

The rearrangement uses TRBV5-1 and TRBJ2-3; the match to TRBD2 covers 8 bases. V lost 0 bases, J lost 1 base, and 4 bases stayed unmatched. Germline V gene sequence: CDR1 SGHRS, CDR2 YFSETQ. The CDR3 contains 16 residues. The CDR3, as DNA: TGCGCCAGCAGCTTGGCGGGAGGGCCGGGCACAGATACGCAGTATTTT. This codes for CASSLAGGPGTDTQYF.

The chain employs TRBV29-1 and TRBJ2-4, with 7 bases identical to TRBD1. The CDR3 loop spans 15 amino acids. V dropped 0 bases and J dropped 4; count of bases not matched to a gene: 6. Germline assignment: CDR1 SQVTM and CDR2 ANQGSEA. As DNA, the CDR3 is TGCAGCGTTGAAGATCCCGGGACAGCAAAAAACATTCAGTACTTC. This codes for CSVEDPGTAKNIQYF.

The chain combines TRBV19 with TRBJ1-5; 8 bases align to TRBD1. CDR3 length: 13 amino acids. The trim removed 10 bases at V and 7 bases at J, leaving 9 bases unmatched. Germline values: CDR1 LNHDA, CDR2 SQIVND (reference sequence). The CDR3, as DNA: TGTGCCACCTCGACAGGGGCGGGGCAGCCCCAGCATTTT. This sequence encodes CATSTGAGQPQHF.

V is TRBV7-2 and J is TRBJ2-5; 11 bases line up with TRBD2. The CDR3 covers 16 residues. The V gene end was trimmed by 1 base and the J gene end by 5 bases; junction bases not matched to a gene: 6. The germline V gene has CDR1 SGHTA and CDR2 FQGNSA. Here the CDR3 DNA reads TGTGCCAGCAGCTTAGGTAGCGGGAGGGCCATGGAGACCCAGTACTTC. It translates to CASSLGSGRAMETQYF. Full variable domain (rest looked up from reference TRBV7-2 and TRBJ2-5): GAGVSQSPSNKVTEKGKDVELRCDPISGHTALYWYRQSLGQGLEFLIYFQGNSAPDKSGLPSDRFSAERTGGSVSTLTIQRTQQEDSAVYLCASSLGSGRAMETQYFGPGTRLLVL.

V usage is TRBV4-1 and J usage is TRBJ2-1; 12 nucleotides agree with TRBD2. Germline CDR1 is MGHRA and CDR2 is YSYEKL. The CDR3 totals 17 residues. Trimming cost V 1 base and J 6 bases; bases outside gene matches: 7. CDR3: CASSQAGLAGIVNEQFF. The CDR3, as DNA: TGCGCCAGCAGCCAAGCTGGACTAGCGGGAATAGTCAATGAGCAGTTCTTC.

The chain combines TRBV18 with TRBJ1-1; D is unclear. The CDR3 sequence is 15 residues long. Germline V gene data show CDR1 as KGHSH and CDR2 as LQKENI. Trimming pared 0 bases from V and 0 bases from J, leaving 8 bases between. DNA of the CDR3: TGTGCCAGCTCACCACCGAGAGTCATGAACACTGAAGCTTTCTTT. Protein sequence: CASSPPRVMNTEAFF.

The chain links TRBV28 to TRBJ2-7; 7 bases map to TRBD2. Germline trimming cut 5 bases from V and 0 bases from J; bases unmatched to any gene: 10. The germline CDR1 and CDR2 sequences are MDHEN and SYDVKM. This CDR3 is built from 16 residues. CDR3 bases: TGTGCCAGCAGTCCGCCGACTAGCCGGAGCTCCTACGAGCAGTACTTC. This translates into CASSPPTSRSSYEQYF.

The rearrangement links TRBV27 to TRBJ2-1; D remains unclear. Germline V gives CDR1 MNHEY, CDR2 SMNVEV (reference sequence). Trimming stripped 7 bases from V and 8 bases from J, with 12 bases between. This CDR3 spans 12 amino acids. This chain's CDR3 is CASTASSDEQFF. The CDR3 DNA reads as TGTGCCAGCACCGCCTCATCGGATGAGCAGTTCTTC.

This rearrangement joins TRBV29-1 to TRBJ2-1; 8 positions agree with TRBD2. Germline V gene lookup returns CDR1 SQVTM and CDR2 ANQGSEA. The CDR3 runs 17 residues. V shed 4 bases, J shed 7 bases, and the junction held 18 bases outside the gene matches. The CDR3 coding sequence is TGCAGCGTTGTCAGTAATTTTTTCGGACTAGCAAGTAATGAGCAGTTCTTC. Translation: CSVVSNFFGLASNEQFF.

For the CDR3, the DNA is TGTGCCAGCAGTTCCCCGTGGACAGGGGCCTCCTACGAGCAGTACTTC. It specifies CASSSPWTGASYEQYF. This sequence joins TRBV6-2 or TRBV6-3 and TRBJ2-7; 9 bases are shared with TRBD1. The CDR3 runs 16 residues. The V gene end was trimmed by 4 bases and the J gene end by 0 bases; junction bases not matched to a gene: 7. Germline V gene sequence: CDR1 MNHEY, CDR2 SVGEGT.

J is TRBJ1-2 and V is TRBV6-6; D not certain. Trimming removed 2 bases from V and 5 bases from J, with 12 bases in between. The length of the CDR3 is 14 residues. Germline V lookup: CDR1 MNHNY, CDR2 SVGAGI (reference sequence). CDR3 sequence (DNA): TGTGCCAGCAGTTACCGCCGATCGGAGTATGGCTACACCTTC. Its translation: CASSYRRSEYGYTF.

J is TRBJ2-2 and V is TRBV28, with no clear D. The CDR3 is 11 residues long. Per germline, CDR1 MDHEN and CDR2 SYDVKM. Trimming shortened V by 2 bases and J by 8 bases, and 3 bases separated the two germline ends. The CDR3 sequence: CASSLRGELFF. DNA for the CDR3: TGTGCCAGCAGTTTACGGGGGGAGCTGTTTTTT.

The chain couples TRBV5-4 to TRBJ2-7; 9 nucleotides line up with TRBD2. The length of the CDR3 is 15 residues. V lost 3 bases and J lost 1; bases outside the gene matches: 5. Germline CDR1 reads SGHNT; CDR2 reads YYREEE (reference sequence). CDR3 in DNA: TGTGCCAGCAGCTCTCCGGGACTAGCTTCCTACGAGCAGTACTTC. Translation: CASSSPGLASYEQYF.

The rearrangement links TRBV18 to TRBJ2-5, with 7 bases fitting TRBD1. The CDR3 sequence is 15 residues long. CDR1 KGHSH and CDR2 LQKENI come from the germline V gene. Unmatched junction bases numbered 5, after V lost 4 bases and J lost 0 bases. In DNA form, the CDR3 reads TGTGCCAGCTCACTTCGACAGGGATACCAAGAGACCCAGTACTTC. As protein: CASSLRQGYQETQYF.

The CDR3 coding sequence is TGTGCCAGCAGCCCAAGAAGAGCGAGCGGGGTTAGCACAGATACGCAGTATTTT. Its protein is CASSPRRASGVSTDTQYF. The chain uses TRBV3-1 (or the pseudogene TRBV3-2) and TRBJ2-3, with TRBD2 matching 7 bases. Trimming at V came to 4 bases and at J to 0 bases, leaving 13 bases not matched to a gene. The CDR3 has 18 amino acids. CDR1 is LGHDT and CDR2 is YNNKEL in the germline V gene (reference sequence).

The chain carries TRBV7-2 and TRBJ1-1; perhaps TRBD1 as D (6 bases). Germline V gene sequence: CDR1 SGHTA, CDR2 FQGNSA. V was shortened by 2 bases and J by 0 bases, with 7 bases between the two germline ends. This CDR3 has 14 amino acids. This CDR3 reads CASSLNRVNTEAFF. For the CDR3, the DNA is TGTGCCAGCAGCTTAAACAGGGTGAACACTGAAGCTTTCTTT.

This clone was observed a handful of times. V is TRBV7-9 and J is TRBJ2-2, with a possible D match to TRBD1 (6 bases). Deletions cut 2 bases from V and 3 bases from J, with 7 bases between. The CDR3 is made up of 14 amino acids. CDR1 is SEHNR, CDR2 FQNEAQ, per germline (reference sequence). CDR3 coding DNA: TGTGCCAGCAGCTTAACAGGGTACACCGGGGAGCTGTTTTTT. It specifies CASSLTGYTGELFF.

The CDR3 coding sequence is TGTGCCAGCAGCGAAACAGGCCTGGCTCCCCGCGAGCAGTACTTC. Translating gives CASSETGLAPREQYF. J is TRBJ2-7 and V is TRBV9; D perhaps matches TRBD1 (5 bases). V dropped 3 bases and J dropped 6 bases, with 19 bases sitting between them. The CDR3 length is 15 residues. CDR1 and CDR2 (germline): SGDLS, YYNGEE. The full variable domain, with the rest looked up from reference TRBV9 and TRBJ2-7, is DSGVTQTPKHLITATGQRVTLRCSPRSGDLSVYWYQQSLDQGLQFLIQYYNGEERAKGNILERFSAQQFPDLHSELNLSSLELGDSALYFCASSETGLAPREQYFGPGTRLTVT.

The gene calls are TRBV7-3 and TRBJ1-1; D may be TRBD1 (6 bases). From germline, CDR1 is SGHTA and CDR2 FQGTGA. CDR3 length: 14 residues. Trimming stripped 3 bases from V and 1 base from J, with 9 bases between. This CDR3 is CASSFNRENTEAFF. CDR3 coding DNA: TGTGCCAGCAGCTTTAACAGGGAGAACACTGAAGCTTTCTTT.